The entry below describes one TCR beta chain. Its antigen is not known. These data originate in a study of T cells in localized non-small cell lung cancer. General observations from the study: Greater T cell density in blood accompanied longer overall survival.

Trimming cost V 0 bases and J 2 bases, with 4 bases left between them. The germline V gene encodes CDR1 SGHNT and CDR2 YENEEA. The CDR3 runs 13 residues. Here immunoSEQ multiplex PCR was the method, and the copy in TCRdb shows in-frame clones only, minus some. The data show 70,000 to 100,000 clones, approximately 91% seen once. The TCR comes from a woman aged 35-75 years with stage II squamous cell lung carcinoma. Specimen: PBMCs, collected before any cancer treatment. The gene calls are TRBV11-3 and TRBJ2-5; no clear D. The CDR3 spells CASSLDAQETQYF. CDR3 DNA: TGTGCCAGCAGCTTAGATGCGCAAGAGACCCAGTACTTC.